This T cell receptor beta chain emerged from a study of identical twins. Study-level findings and limits: Cord blood's abundant beta clonotypes had fewer insertions, unlike memory repertoires. Those out-of-frame alpha sequences shared by twins showed an excess of low generation probability. Monozygotic twins shared more out-of-frame TCR alpha than recombination models predicted.

All of the donors were Caucasians in good health. This clonotype was seen a few times. Its antigen is unknown. Each CDR3 protein is one row after TCRdb ran MiXCR on the 5' RACE reads. The sample holds 300,000 to 400,000 distinct CDR3 sequences, about 10% seen once. This TCR was sampled from a woman aged 50 to 60 in good health. Sample: naive T cells sorted from blood.

CDR3 in amino acids: CASSEQGAETNEKLFF. The CDR3 DNA reads TGCGCCAGCAGTGAGCAGGGGGCGGAAACTAATGAAAAACTGTTTTTT. This chain joins TRBV10-2 and TRBJ1-4; 8 bases line up with TRBD1. V dropped 2 bases and J dropped 1; count of bases not matched to a gene: 3. This CDR3 comprises 16 residues. Germline loops: CDR1 WSHSY, CDR2 SAAADI.